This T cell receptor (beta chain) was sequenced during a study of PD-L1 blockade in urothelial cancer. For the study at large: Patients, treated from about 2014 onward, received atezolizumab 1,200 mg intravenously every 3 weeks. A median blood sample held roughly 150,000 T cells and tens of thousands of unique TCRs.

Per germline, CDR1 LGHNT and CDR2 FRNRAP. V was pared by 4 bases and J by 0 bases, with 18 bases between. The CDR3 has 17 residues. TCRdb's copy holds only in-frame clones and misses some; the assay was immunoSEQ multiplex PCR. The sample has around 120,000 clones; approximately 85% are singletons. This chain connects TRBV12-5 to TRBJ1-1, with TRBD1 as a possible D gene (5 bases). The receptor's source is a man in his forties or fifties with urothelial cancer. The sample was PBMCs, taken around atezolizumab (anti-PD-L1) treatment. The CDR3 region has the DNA TGTGCTAGTGGTTCATGGGGGGGATCGGCTATGAACACTGAAGCTTTCTTT. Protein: CASGSWGGSAMNTEAFF.